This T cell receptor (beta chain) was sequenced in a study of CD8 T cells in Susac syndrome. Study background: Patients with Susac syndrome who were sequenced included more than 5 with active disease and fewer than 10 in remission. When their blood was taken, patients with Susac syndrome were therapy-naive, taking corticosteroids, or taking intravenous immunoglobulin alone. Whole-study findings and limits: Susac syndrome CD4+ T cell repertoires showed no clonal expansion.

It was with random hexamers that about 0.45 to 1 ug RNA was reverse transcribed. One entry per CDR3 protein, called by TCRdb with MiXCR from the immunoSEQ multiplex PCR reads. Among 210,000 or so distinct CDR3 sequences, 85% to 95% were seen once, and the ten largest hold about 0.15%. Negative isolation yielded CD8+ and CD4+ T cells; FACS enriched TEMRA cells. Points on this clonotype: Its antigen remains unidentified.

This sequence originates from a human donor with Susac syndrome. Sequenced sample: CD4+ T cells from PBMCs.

The CDR3 DNA sequence: TGTGCCAGCAGCTCGGACAGGGCCGCCTATAATTCACCCCTCCACTTT. The encoded protein is CASSSDRAAYNSPLHF. The genes are TRBV5-6 and TRBJ1-6; 8 positions agree with TRBD1. The junction had 4 bases not matched to a gene; V was cut back by 3 bases and J by 2 bases. The CDR3 is 16 amino acids. The germline CDR1 and CDR2 sequences are SGHDT and YYEEEE.